This passage covers 5 T cell receptor beta chains from one sample sequenced in a study of T cells in Graves' hyperthyroidism and ophthalmopathy (dated by TCRdb to between 2018 and 2021). The method was multiplex PCR. The sample was run on an Illumina HiSeq 2000. TCR beta CDR3 regions were amplified from RNA transcripts. A first-round RT-PCR of the TCR CDR3 used the HTBI primer set with the Qiagen OneStep RT-PCR kit. Using fastp trimming at Q25 and MiXCR clonotype assembly, TCRdb reanalyzed the public sequencing data and kept in-frame beta chains. Entries that share a CDR3 protein sequence are merged under the most common genes and DNA. The sample has 300,000 to 450,000 distinct CDR3 sequences on record, around 16% of them singletons. The top ten hold roughly a quarter of the sample. Sequencing was carried out using blood. The receptor source for this set is a woman aged 18-29 years with Graves' hyperthyroidism that later progressed to Graves' ophthalmopathy.

The table lists this clonotype with a few counts. The chain has TRBV29-1 and TRBJ2-1; TRBD2 aligns across 10 bases. Trimming cost V 4 bases and J 10 bases; bases outside gene matches: 7. Germline V lookup: CDR1 SQVTM, CDR2 ANQGSEA. The CDR3 sequence is 13 residues long. For the CDR3, the DNA is TGCAGCGTTGCAGGGCTAGCGGGGGTAGAGCAGTTCTTC. The encoded protein is CSVAGLAGVEQFF.

This clonotype was detected only once. The chain is built from TRBV28 and TRBJ2-1; a possible D gene is TRBD2 (6 bases). Trimming took 7 bases from V and 15 from J, leaving 19 bases between them. The CDR3 is 12 residues long. Germline V CDR1 and CDR2: MDHEN, SYDVKM. DNA for the CDR3: TGTGCCAGCACGCAGGGAGGTGCGGATCCGTTCTTC. Its translation: CASTQGGADPFF.

V and J are TRBV29-1 and TRBJ2-7, with a possible D match to TRBD1 (6 bases). CDR3 size: 14 residues. The germline V and J ends were trimmed by 1 base and 6 bases, with 16 bases remaining between them. From germline, CDR1 is SQVTM and CDR2 ANQGSEA. CDR3 bases: TGCAGCGTTGAAGGCCTACAGGGTATGGGCGAGCAGTACTTC. This translates into CSVEGLQGMGEQYF.

This clonotype was counted at least ten times. The V call is TRBV28, the J call TRBJ2-7; 11 bases fit TRBD2. This CDR3 contains 16 residues. The V segment lost 2 bases and the J segment 4 bases; nucleotides outside the gene matches: 7. Germline V CDR1 and CDR2: MDHEN, SYDVKM. CDR3 in DNA: TGTGCCAGCAGTTTACTAACTAGCGGGAGTGCGTACGAGCAGTACTTC. Amino acid sequence: CASSLLTSGSAYEQYF.

This clonotype was counted many times. The J gene is TRBJ2-5, the V gene TRBV5-1, with D perhaps matching TRBD2 (6 bases). CDR1 is SGHRS and CDR2 is YFSETQ in the germline V gene. The CDR3 has 14 amino acids. V lost 5 bases, J lost 5 bases, and 16 bases lay in between. Here the CDR3 reads CASRFWGVQETQYF. Written as DNA, the CDR3 is TGCGCCAGCAGGTTCTGGGGGGTCCAGGAGACCCAGTACTTC.